This TCR beta chain was identified during a study of radiation and T cells in renal cell carcinoma. Whole-study results and caveats: In blood, top tumor clones expanded by 2 weeks, shrinking by 4.

Specified time point: blood 4 weeks post-SBRT, at nephrectomy. The treatment is: 15 Gy SBRT to primary tumor, nephrectomy 4 weeks later. Nephrectomy followed 15 Gy stereotactic body radiation by 4 weeks. TCRdb's table, derived via immunoSEQ multiplex PCR, lists solely in-frame clones and lacks some. Of around 100,000 clones in the sample, 84% were seen once. A word on this clone: What it recognizes is unknown.

Germline CDR1 reads SEHNR; CDR2 reads FQNEAQ (reference sequence). Trimming removed 7 bases from V and 4 bases from J, with 10 bases in between. The CDR3 contains 13 residues. The receptor comes from a man aged 55-75 years with renal cell carcinoma. The chain is built from TRBV7-9 and TRBJ2-2, with D unresolved. The sample was blood, taken from a patient whose treatment included radiotherapy and nephrectomy. The CDR3 coding sequence is TGTGCCAGCATCCCCTTTTCCACCGGGGAGCTGTTTTTT. Encoded protein: CASIPFSTGELFF.